The source of this T cell receptor (beta chain) is a study of monozygotic twins with inflammatory bowel disease (dated by TCRdb to the late 2010s). A note on the overall study: In total, 28 monozygotic twin pairs made up the full study: 19 Danish pairs, all IBD-discordant, plus nine German pairs, of which four were IBD-concordant and five were IBD-discordant. Disease-associated traits were sought mainly through comparisons between IBD patients and their genetically identical healthy co-twins within discordant pairs. Each individual had, on average, about 151 000 unique TCRalpha sequences and 181 000 unique TCRbeta sequences available for analysis.

Points on this clonotype: This clone's antigen is unknown.

From cysteine to phenylalanine, the CDR3 is 13 amino acids long. No DNA sequence was recorded. From a lookup of the germline V gene, CDR1 and CDR2 are SGHTA and FQGNSA. Libraries came from 5' RACE. The input for every TCR library was 3500 ng of total RNA. For each sample, cDNA was synthesized in eight separate reactions using SMARTScribe reverse transcriptase. During cDNA synthesis, template switching was used to introduce unique molecular identifiers that contained a 6-nucleotide sample barcode. TCRalpha and TCRbeta cDNA was amplified in two nested PCRs of approximately 17 and 9 cycles, and bead purification was carried out after each PCR. Before amplification, the cDNA was treated with uracil DNA-glycosylase and purified using the QIAquick PCR purification kit. The second PCR added Illumina TruSeq-compatible adapters along with sample-specific barcodes. Library quality and concentration were assessed using TapeStation and Qubit, and roughly 5.5 ng of each library was pooled. Sequencing of pooled libraries was carried out on an Illumina HiSeq2500 single-index Rapid Run using 2 x 100 bp reads and custom sequencing primers. Per the authors' processing: PCR and sequencing errors were corrected by UMI-based consensus assembly using MiGEC version 1.2.6. MiXCR version 2.1.1 was used for V(D)J alignment, clonotype assembly and CDR3 extraction. Gene usage, clonotype sharing and MAIT/NKT TCR abundance were normalised by analysing the top 1000, 10 000 and 20 000 clonotypes per sample. Diversity was computed as the inverse Simpson index with the vegan R package after downsampling to 27 000 UMIs. Paired Mann-Whitney U tests on discordant twin pairs were used, with Benjamini-Hochberg multiple-testing correction. The reads were reprocessed in TCRdb, with one entry per CDR3 protein sequence and no accompanying DNA. It is TCRdb's table, rather than the study itself, that gives the V and J calls and clone size. The table for this sample lists approximately 160,000 distinct CDR3 sequences. 7.4% of the sample rests with the top ten.

From each donor, an approximately 2.3 ml peripheral blood sample was collected into PAXgene tubes and kept at -80 degrees C. Without any T cell sorting, total RNA was extracted from whole blood using the PAXgene blood miRNA kit on an automated QIAcube. Deep TCRalpha and TCRbeta repertoire profiling with unique molecular barcoding was performed on peripheral blood of monozygotic twin pairs concordant or discordant for inflammatory bowel disease. Smoking habits were recorded for all twin pairs, and each individual was classified as a current, former or never smoker. The paper's findings and limits, for the study overall: Fewer clonotypes were shared with other individuals by IBD patients than by healthy twins, most markedly in patients showing signs of disease activity. The analysis was unable to tell different T cell subtypes apart. The results gave no support for a single strong signal or clonotype linked to IBD. Background noise and inter-individual variability may have been introduced into the repertoires by the differing immunosuppressive treatments among patients. TCRbeta repertoire diversity, by inverse Simpson index, was decreased in IBD patients compared with their healthy co-twins. Repertoire similarity did not differ between concordant and discordant twins, which could be due to limited statistical power.

The receptor's source is a human donor with ulcerative colitis or Crohn's disease, or a healthy co-twin of an affected twin (not recorded which). The chain employs TRBV7-2 and TRBJ1-5; TCRdb lists TRBD1, though no DNA is available to test this call. The sequenced sample was blood. The CDR3 protein sequence reads: CASSRQINQPQHF.